This TCR beta chain originates from a study of regulatory T cells in long-lasting Graves disease. V was clipped by 1 base and J by 10 bases, with 14 bases between them. Looked up from germline, CDR1 is MDHEN and CDR2 is SYDVKM. CDR3 size: 13 residues. Time point described: newly diagnosed GD, antithyroid drugs for less than 3 months. The TCR library used RNA extracted from PBMCs. Assembly of TCR beta libraries relied on iRepertoire HTBI primers together with Arm-PCR of CDR3 regions. TCRdb re-called the multiplex PCR reads with MiXCR, one entry per CDR3 protein. Counted here are 420,000 or so distinct CDR3 sequences, roughly 15% occurring once; the ten biggest clones make up 23%. This clonotype was seen a handful of times. This same sample was also taken into another study, of T cells in Graves' hyperthyroidism and ophthalmopathy. As that study records: Absent ophthalmopathy progression within 18 months defined stable Graves' hyperthyroidism.

The chain carries TRBV28 and TRBJ2-7; D gene unclear. The TCR sequence derives from a young woman with Graves disease. Sequenced material: peripheral blood mononuclear cells (PBMCs), taken at new diagnosis, from a patient treated with antithyroid drugs. In nucleotides, the CDR3 is TGTGCCAGCAGTTTATCGTCTAGTAGAGGACAGTACTTC. Translation: CASSLSSSRGQYF.